The rows below give T cell receptor beta chains drawn from one sample of a study of blood T cell repertoires in COVID-19. Assay: immunoSEQ multiplex PCR; the TCRdb copy retains only in-frame clones and omits some. In the table there are under 350,000 clones, just over 85% of which are singletons. Material: PBMCs or T cells enriched from blood (not recorded which). The source of these receptors is a man younger than 45 who had recovered from COVID-19. Both conserved end residues are part of each CDR3. The order of the fields is clone size, J gene, V gene, D gene, CDR3 DNA, CDR3 protein. A D gene is named only where the DNA matches it firmly. Expanded clones get a size class; other rows say once, few or many, or leave the size out.

size: NA
J: TRBJ2-3
V: TRBV12-3/TRBV12-4
D: TRBD2
DNA: TGTGCCAGCAGTTTAAAGCGGGGGATCCCCCAGTATTTT
CDR3: CASSLKRGIPQYF

size: NA
J: TRBJ2-7
V: TRBV6-1
D: NA
DNA: TGTGCCAGCAGTTATAGCAGGGACTCTGGCGAGCAGTACTTC
CDR3: CASSYSRDSGEQYF

size: NA
J: TRBJ2-2
V: TRBV5-1
D: TRBD1
DNA: TGCGCCAGCAGCTCCCGACAGGGGTCGTTTGCCGGGGAGCTGTTTTTT
CDR3: CASSSRQGSFAGELFF

size: NA
J: TRBJ2-5
V: TRBV27
D: NA
DNA: TGTGCCAGCAGTCCGATCCTTGGACCTTCAGGGGAGACCCAGTACTTC
CDR3: CASSPILGPSGETQYF

size: few
J: TRBJ1-2
V: TRBV19
D: TRBD1
DNA: TGTGCCAGTAGTATACGGGGACAGGGCCCGTCTTTCGGCTACACCTTC
CDR3: CASSIRGQGPSFGYTF

size: NA
J: TRBJ2-7
V: TRBV27
D: NA
DNA: TGTGCCAGCAGTTTAACAGGGCTTAATGTCTACGAGCAGTACTTC
CDR3: CASSLTGLNVYEQYF

size: once
J: TRBJ2-1
V: TRBV3-1/TRBV3-2
D: TRBD1
DNA: TGTGCCAGCAGCCAAGTGGGACAGAGGAGCTCCTACAATGAGCAGTTCTTC
CDR3: CASSQVGQRSSYNEQFF

size: NA
J: TRBJ1-2
V: TRBV7-9
D: NA
DNA: TGTGCCAGCAGCTTAGGGGAGGGGCATGGCTACACCTTC
CDR3: CASSLGEGHGYTF

size: once
J: TRBJ2-3
V: TRBV5-1
D: TRBD1
DNA: TGCGCCAGCAGCATGGGGACAGGGGGGACGAGGGATACGCAGTATTTT
CDR3: CASSMGTGGTRDTQYF

size: NA
J: TRBJ2-2
V: TRBV29-1
D: TRBD2
DNA: TGCAGCGTTGATGGACTAGCGGGACCGACGAACACCGGGGAGCTGTTTTTT
CDR3: CSVDGLAGPTNTGELFF

size: NA
J: TRBJ2-7
V: TRBV25-1
D: NA
DNA: TGTGCCAGCAGTGATGCGCGGGACTACGAGCAGTACTTC
CDR3: CASSDARDYEQYF

size: NA
J: TRBJ1-5
V: TRBV2
D: TRBD1
DNA: TGTGCCAGCAGTTCTCTCAGGGGGAATCAGCCCCAGCATTTT
CDR3: CASSSLRGNQPQHF

size: NA
J: TRBJ2-3
V: TRBV19
D: NA
DNA: TGTGCCAGTAGTATAGATCCTGCAGATACGCAGTATTTT
CDR3: CASSIDPADTQYF

size: NA
J: TRBJ2-7
V: TRBV14
D: TRBD1
DNA: TGTGCCAGCAGCCAAGTGACAGGGGACGAGCAGTACTTC
CDR3: CASSQVTGDEQYF

size: NA
J: TRBJ2-7
V: TRBV14
D: NA
DNA: TGTGCCAGCAGCCAAGGCGGGACAGTGAAGTACGAGCAGTACTTC
CDR3: CASSQGGTVKYEQYF

size: NA
J: TRBJ2-6
V: TRBV18
D: TRBD2
DNA: TGTGCCAGCTCACTCTCGGGGGGGAACTCTGGGGCCAACGTCCTGACTTTC
CDR3: CASSLSGGNSGANVLTF

size: NA
J: TRBJ1-1
V: TRBV5-1
D: NA
DNA: TGCGCCAGCAGCTTTGAGGGGGTGAACACTGAAGCTTTCTTT
CDR3: CASSFEGVNTEAFF

size: NA
J: TRBJ2-7
V: TRBV19
D: TRBD2
DNA: TGTGCCAGTAGTCCCCGTGGCGGGAGTACCGACGAGCAGTACTTC
CDR3: CASSPRGGSTDEQYF

size: few
J: TRBJ2-2
V: TRBV6-5
D: NA
DNA: TGTGCCAGCAGTTTGTACGGGGAGCTGTTTTTT
CDR3: CASSLYGELFF

size: once
J: TRBJ2-7
V: TRBV27
D: TRBD1
DNA: TGTGCCAGCAGTTCCTGGGACAGGGGGCTTACCTACGAGCAGTACTTC
CDR3: CASSSWDRGLTYEQYF

size: NA
J: TRBJ2-7
V: TRBV6-5
D: TRBD1
DNA: TGTGCCAGCCGAAAAGGGACAGGGGTAGCCTACGAGCAGTACTTC
CDR3: CASRKGTGVAYEQYF

size: NA
J: TRBJ2-1
V: TRBV2
D: TRBD1
DNA: TGTGCCAGCAGTGAAGCGCTTCCGGCAGGGGGAAATGAGCAGTTCTTC
CDR3: CASSEALPAGGNEQFF

size: few
J: TRBJ1-2
V: TRBV5-5
D: TRBD1
DNA: TGTGCCAGCAGGGAGCAGGGGGCAGGCTATGGCTACACCTTC
CDR3: CASREQGAGYGYTF

size: NA
J: TRBJ2-5
V: TRBV7-2
D: TRBD2
DNA: TGTGCCAGCAGCTTAGGACTAGCGGAGACCCAGTACTTC
CDR3: CASSLGLAETQYF

size: NA
J: TRBJ2-1
V: TRBV18
D: TRBD2
DNA: TGTGCCAGCTCACCACCCGCTAGCGGGAGGGTTGATGAGCAGTTCTTC
CDR3: CASSPPASGRVDEQFF

size: once
J: TRBJ1-5
V: TRBV18
D: TRBD1
DNA: TGTGCCAGCTCCGAACGATTAACCGGGACAGGGGGGGATCAGCCCCAGCATTTT
CDR3: CASSERLTGTGGDQPQHF

size: once
J: TRBJ1-4
V: TRBV5-1
D: TRBD1
DNA: TGCGCCAGCAGCACGATAGGGGGCGCCTTTGAAAAACTGTTTTTT
CDR3: CASSTIGGAFEKLFF

size: NA
J: TRBJ2-4
V: TRBV12-5
D: TRBD1
DNA: TGTGCTAGTGGTTTGCAGGGGGCTGGGGACATTCAGTACTTC
CDR3: CASGLQGAGDIQYF

size: NA
J: TRBJ2-7
V: TRBV6-5
D: TRBD1
DNA: TGTGCCAGCAGTCCATGGACAGGGGGCGACGAGCAGTACTTC
CDR3: CASSPWTGGDEQYF

size: NA
J: TRBJ1-5
V: TRBV7-2
D: NA
DNA: TGTGCCAGCAGCTCCGGGGGGAATCAGCCCCAGCATTTT
CDR3: CASSSGGNQPQHF

size: NA
J: TRBJ1-3
V: TRBV5-1
D: NA
DNA: TGCGCCAGCAGCCTTCTGGGGGCCTCTGGAAACACCATATATTTT
CDR3: CASSLLGASGNTIYF

size: NA
J: TRBJ1-1
V: TRBV14
D: NA
DNA: TGTGCCAGCAGCCTCCAATCCGCAGCGGGCACTGAAGCTTTCTTT
CDR3: CASSLQSAAGTEAFF

size: NA
J: TRBJ1-2
V: TRBV28
D: NA
DNA: TGTGCCAGCAGCCCCTCCGGGGGACCGTCCTATGGCTACACCTTC
CDR3: CASSPSGGPSYGYTF

size: NA
J: TRBJ1-2
V: TRBV15
D: NA
DNA: TGTGCCACCAGCAGAACTGGGAGCACAGGGATTTATGGCTACACCTTC
CDR3: CATSRTGSTGIYGYTF

size: NA
J: TRBJ1-1
V: TRBV27
D: NA
DNA: TGTGCCAGCCAGGGGTCCCGGAACACTGAAGCTTTCTTT
CDR3: CASQGSRNTEAFF

size: NA
J: TRBJ2-7
V: TRBV5-4
D: TRBD1
DNA: TGTGCCAGCAGCACAATAGACAGGGGGGGTTGGTACGAGCAGTACTTC
CDR3: CASSTIDRGGWYEQYF

size: once
J: TRBJ2-2
V: TRBV2
D: NA
DNA: TGTGCCAGCAGTGCCTATGAGGGCGGGGAGCTGTTTTTT
CDR3: CASSAYEGGELFF

size: NA
J: TRBJ1-4
V: TRBV19
D: NA
DNA: TGTGCCACGTATGGGAGGACCTACGAAAAACTGTTTTTT
CDR3: CATYGRTYEKLFF

size: NA
J: TRBJ2-1
V: TRBV30
D: TRBD2
DNA: TGTGCCTGGGGGGGGGAGGGAGCAGGCAATGAGCAGTTCTTC
CDR3: CAWGGEGAGNEQFF

size: NA
J: TRBJ2-1
V: TRBV11-2
D: TRBD2
DNA: TGTGCCAGCAGCTTAATTGCCGGCAGCGGGGGTAGCTCCTACAATGAGCAGTTCTTC
CDR3: CASSLIAGSGGSSYNEQFF

size: NA
J: TRBJ2-7
V: TRBV3-1/TRBV3-2
D: TRBD1
DNA: TGTGCCAGCCGGCAACAGGGGAGTAGCGAGCAGTACTTC
CDR3: CASRQQGSSEQYF

size: NA
J: TRBJ1-2
V: TRBV6-5
D: TRBD1
DNA: TGTGCCAGCAGTTATACAGGGGGCTCTAACTATGGCTACACCTTC
CDR3: CASSYTGGSNYGYTF

size: NA
J: TRBJ1-2
V: TRBV24-1
D: NA
DNA: TGTGCCACCAGCAGGGGATCGGTTGATGGCTACACCTTC
CDR3: CATSRGSVDGYTF

size: NA
J: TRBJ2-7
V: TRBV7-2
D: TRBD1
DNA: TGTGCCAGCAGCTTGGGAGGACAGGGGCGCATCTACGAGCAGTACTTC
CDR3: CASSLGGQGRIYEQYF

size: NA
J: TRBJ2-7
V: TRBV18
D: NA
DNA: TGTGCCAGCTCACTACTCCGGGACATTCAAGAGCAGTACTTC
CDR3: CASSLLRDIQEQYF

size: NA
J: TRBJ1-4
V: TRBV11-2
D: NA
DNA: TGTGCCAGCAGCGTAGGGTGGGGGGAGGAAAAACTGTTTTTT
CDR3: CASSVGWGEEKLFF

size: NA
J: TRBJ2-1
V: TRBV15
D: TRBD2
DNA: TGTGCCACCAGGGCTATGGGAGGGCCTTACAATGAGCAGTTCTTC
CDR3: CATRAMGGPYNEQFF

size: NA
J: TRBJ2-6
V: TRBV5-1
D: NA
DNA: TGCGCCAGCAGCTTGAATTTGGGGGGTACTGGGGCCAACGTCCTGACTTTC
CDR3: CASSLNLGGTGANVLTF

size: NA
J: TRBJ1-5
V: TRBV6-5
D: NA
DNA: TGTGCCAGCAGTCCAGATTTTAGCAATCAGCCCCAGCATTTT
CDR3: CASSPDFSNQPQHF

size: NA
J: TRBJ2-3
V: TRBV4-1
D: TRBD2
DNA: TGCGCCAGCAGCCAAGGTCCCGCGGGGGGGCAAACAGATACGCAGTATTTT
CDR3: CASSQGPAGGQTDTQYF

size: NA
J: TRBJ1-4
V: TRBV5-8
D: NA
DNA: TGTGCCAGCAGCCCCGGGGGGGCAACTAATGAAAAACTGTTTTTT
CDR3: CASSPGGATNEKLFF

size: NA
J: TRBJ2-5
V: TRBV5-4
D: TRBD2
DNA: TGTGCCAGCAGCTTGACTAGCGGGGAGACCCAGTACTTC
CDR3: CASSLTSGETQYF

size: few
J: TRBJ1-3
V: TRBV6-5
D: NA
DNA: TGTGCCAGCAGCGTGGGCAGGGGAAGTAACACCATATATTTT
CDR3: CASSVGRGSNTIYF

size: NA
J: TRBJ2-3
V: TRBV4-1
D: NA
DNA: TGCGCCAGCAGCCAAGCCCACCCTGAGCGGGGCACAGATACGCAGTATTTT
CDR3: CASSQAHPERGTDTQYF

size: NA
J: TRBJ1-4
V: TRBV11-2
D: NA
DNA: TGTGCCAGCAGCTTAGATTACAGGGCTGAATATGAAAAACTGTTTTTT
CDR3: CASSLDYRAEYEKLFF